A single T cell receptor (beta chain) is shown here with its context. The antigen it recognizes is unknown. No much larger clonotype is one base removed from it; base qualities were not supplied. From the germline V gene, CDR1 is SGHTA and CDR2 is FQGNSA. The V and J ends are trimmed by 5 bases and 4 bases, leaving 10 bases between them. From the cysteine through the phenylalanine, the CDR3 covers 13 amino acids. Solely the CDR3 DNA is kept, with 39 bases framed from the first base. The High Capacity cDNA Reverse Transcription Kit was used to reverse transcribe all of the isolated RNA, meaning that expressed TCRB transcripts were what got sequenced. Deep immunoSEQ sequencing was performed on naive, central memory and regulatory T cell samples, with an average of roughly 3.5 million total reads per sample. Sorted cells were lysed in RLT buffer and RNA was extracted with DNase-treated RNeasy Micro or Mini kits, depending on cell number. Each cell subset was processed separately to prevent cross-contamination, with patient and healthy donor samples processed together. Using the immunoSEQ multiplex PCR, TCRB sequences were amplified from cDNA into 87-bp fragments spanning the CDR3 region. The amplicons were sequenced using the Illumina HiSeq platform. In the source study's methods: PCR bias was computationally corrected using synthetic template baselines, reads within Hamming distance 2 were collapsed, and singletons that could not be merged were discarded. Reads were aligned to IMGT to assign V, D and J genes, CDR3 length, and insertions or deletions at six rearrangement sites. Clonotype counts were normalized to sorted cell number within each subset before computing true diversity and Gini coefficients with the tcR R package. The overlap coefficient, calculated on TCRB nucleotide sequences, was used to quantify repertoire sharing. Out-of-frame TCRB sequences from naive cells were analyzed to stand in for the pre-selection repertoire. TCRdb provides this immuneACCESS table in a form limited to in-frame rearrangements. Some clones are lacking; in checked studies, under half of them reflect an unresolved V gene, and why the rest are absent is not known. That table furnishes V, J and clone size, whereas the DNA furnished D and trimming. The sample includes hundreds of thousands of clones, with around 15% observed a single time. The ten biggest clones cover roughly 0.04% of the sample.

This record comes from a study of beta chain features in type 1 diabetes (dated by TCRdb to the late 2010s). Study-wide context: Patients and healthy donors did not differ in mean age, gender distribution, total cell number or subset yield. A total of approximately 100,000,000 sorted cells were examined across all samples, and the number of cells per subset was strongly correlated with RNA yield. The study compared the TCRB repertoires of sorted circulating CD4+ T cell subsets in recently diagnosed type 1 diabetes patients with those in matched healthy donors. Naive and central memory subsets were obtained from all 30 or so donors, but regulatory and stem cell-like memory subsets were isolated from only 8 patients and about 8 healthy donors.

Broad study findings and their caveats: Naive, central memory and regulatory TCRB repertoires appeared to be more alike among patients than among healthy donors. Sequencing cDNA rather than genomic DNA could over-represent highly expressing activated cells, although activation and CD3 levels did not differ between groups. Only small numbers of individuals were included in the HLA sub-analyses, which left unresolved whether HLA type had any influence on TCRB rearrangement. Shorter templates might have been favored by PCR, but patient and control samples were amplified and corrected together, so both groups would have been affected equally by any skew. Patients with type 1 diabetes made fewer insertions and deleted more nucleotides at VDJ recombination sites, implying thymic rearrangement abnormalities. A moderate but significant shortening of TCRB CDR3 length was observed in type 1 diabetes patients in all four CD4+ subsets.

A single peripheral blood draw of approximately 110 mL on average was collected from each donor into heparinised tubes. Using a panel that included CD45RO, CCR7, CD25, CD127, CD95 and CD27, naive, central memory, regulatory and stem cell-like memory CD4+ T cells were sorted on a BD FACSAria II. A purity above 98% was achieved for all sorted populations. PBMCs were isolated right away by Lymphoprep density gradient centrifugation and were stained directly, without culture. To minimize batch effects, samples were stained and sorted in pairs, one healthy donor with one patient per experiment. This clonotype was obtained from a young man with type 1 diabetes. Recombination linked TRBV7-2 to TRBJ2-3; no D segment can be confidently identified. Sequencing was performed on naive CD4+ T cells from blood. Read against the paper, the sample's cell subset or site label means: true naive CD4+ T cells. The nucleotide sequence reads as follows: TGTGCCAGCAGCGATCCAATTGCAGATACGCAGTATTTT. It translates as CASSDPIADTQYF.